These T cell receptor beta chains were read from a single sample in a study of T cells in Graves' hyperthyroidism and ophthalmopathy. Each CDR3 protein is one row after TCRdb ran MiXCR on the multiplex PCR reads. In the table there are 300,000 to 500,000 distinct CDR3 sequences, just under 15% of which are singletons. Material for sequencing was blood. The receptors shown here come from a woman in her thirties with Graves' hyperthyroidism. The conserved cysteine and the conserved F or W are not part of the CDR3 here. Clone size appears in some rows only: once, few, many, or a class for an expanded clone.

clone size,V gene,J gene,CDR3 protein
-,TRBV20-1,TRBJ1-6,SAKDTSNSPLH
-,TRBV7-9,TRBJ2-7,ASSSPTSGRASYEQY
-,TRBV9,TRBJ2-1,ASSASGSLNEQF
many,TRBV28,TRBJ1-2,ASSLPRTVGGGYT
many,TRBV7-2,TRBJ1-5,ASSIGTGTQPQH
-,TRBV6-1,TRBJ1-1,ASRLRDSLNTEAF
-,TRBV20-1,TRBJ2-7,SARKTENYEQY
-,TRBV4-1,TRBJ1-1,ASSQDGAQGNTEAF
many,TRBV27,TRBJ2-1,ASRMTSGSYNEQF
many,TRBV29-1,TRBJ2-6,SVVGGVGANVLT
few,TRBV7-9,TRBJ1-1,ASSRDRVKTEAF
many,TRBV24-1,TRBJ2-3,ATSDPTSGKTPYTDTQY
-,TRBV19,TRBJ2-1,ASSIGTSGRSEQF
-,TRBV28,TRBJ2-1,ASSQDASGAMRQF
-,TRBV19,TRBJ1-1,ASSIKGQILNTEAF
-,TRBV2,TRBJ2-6,ASSRSHSGANVLT
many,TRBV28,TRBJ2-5,ASSEPGQGQETQY
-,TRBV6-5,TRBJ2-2,ASSYSGTGGAGELF
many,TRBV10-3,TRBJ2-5,AIREGLAGRETQY
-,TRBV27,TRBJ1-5,ASSAQGAKVQPQH
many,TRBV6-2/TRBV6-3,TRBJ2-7,ASSYGTGGYEQY
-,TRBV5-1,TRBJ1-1,ASSLEADREAAF
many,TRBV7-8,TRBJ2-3,ASSFWGTDTQY
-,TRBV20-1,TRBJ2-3,SASLPVVTPDTQY
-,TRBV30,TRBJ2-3,AWSPGIPTDTQY
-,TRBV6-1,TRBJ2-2,ASSSDRGRVPNTGELF
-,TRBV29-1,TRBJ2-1,SVEGWAAYNEQF
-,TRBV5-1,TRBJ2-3,ASSSGTEDGTQY
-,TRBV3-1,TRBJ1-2,ASSQDPSQGPYGYT
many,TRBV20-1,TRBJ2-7,SARGPKGRYEQY
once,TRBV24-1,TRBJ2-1,ATSDFGGTGEMF
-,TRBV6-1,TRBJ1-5,ASSDTGAPHQPQH
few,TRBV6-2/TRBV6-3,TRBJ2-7,ASSKRTSGSPAISYEQY
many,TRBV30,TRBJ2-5,AWSGQGKQETQY
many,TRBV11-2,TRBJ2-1,ASSWARQGGDNEQF
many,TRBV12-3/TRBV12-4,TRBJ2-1,ASSLGAGGPDYNEQF
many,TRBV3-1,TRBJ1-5,ASSQHGAGSNQPQH
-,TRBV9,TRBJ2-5,ASSVATGGTIGQTQY
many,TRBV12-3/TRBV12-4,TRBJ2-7,ASSLGTFPYEQY
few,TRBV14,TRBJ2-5,ASSQRRDRGWQETQY
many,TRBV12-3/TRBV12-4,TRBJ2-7,ASSSTSDYEQY
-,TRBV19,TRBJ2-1,ASSIVTGASINEQF
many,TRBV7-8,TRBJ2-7,ASSLWDYSYEQY
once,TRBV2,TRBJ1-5,ASSDSLAGGNQPQH